Sequencing of this T cell receptor beta chain was carried out in a study of T-cell memory formation after mild COVID-19. This clonotype was detected only a few times. What it binds is unknown. V lost 4 bases to trimming and J lost 6 bases; unmatched junction nucleotides: 8. The CDR3 has 15 residues. The V gene's germline CDR1 is ENHRY and CDR2 SYGVKD. TCRdb analysed the 5' RACE reads with MiXCR anew, one entry per CDR3 protein. The sample shows about 420,000 distinct CDR3 sequences, about 25% of them seen only once. General observations from the study: Within pre-infection memory, some responding clones were found, suggesting cross-reactive memory joined.

The chain combines TRBV10-3 with TRBJ2-1; 8 nucleotides agree with TRBD2. This TCR came from an adult woman who had mild COVID-19 (a few samples of this study predate the infection). Cell type and time point are not known. Sequencing was performed on PBMCs or a T cell subset sorted from them (not recorded which). CDR3 sequence: CAISGDGGASNEQFF. The CDR3 nucleotides read TGTGCCATCAGTGGGGACGGGGGGGCCAGCAATGAGCAGTTCTTC.